These 3 T cell receptor beta chains originate from one sample sequenced in a study of T cells in Graves' hyperthyroidism and ophthalmopathy. TCR beta CDR3 regions were amplified from RNA transcripts. First-round RT-PCR of the TCR CDR3 relied on the HTBI primer set. One entry per CDR3 protein, called by TCRdb with MiXCR from the multiplex PCR reads. The top ten clones hold 5% to 6% of a sample with approximately 410,000 distinct CDR3 sequences, about an eighth of them seen once. Material: blood. These receptors all stem from a woman younger than 30 with Graves' hyperthyroidism.

J is TRBJ2-7 and V is TRBV6-1; 7 bases map to TRBD1. Germline CDR1 reads MNHNS; CDR2 reads SASEGT. V lost 4 bases to trimming and J lost 0 bases; unmatched junction nucleotides: 12. The CDR3 length is 17 residues. The CDR3 coding sequence is TGTGCCAGCAGTGCCTACCCCGGGACAGTCCTCTCCTACGAGCAGTACTTC. This translates into CASSAYPGTVLSYEQYF.

Here the CDR3 reads CASSDVAGRDYGYTF. As DNA, the CDR3 is TGTGCCAGCAGTGATGTGGCAGGGAGAGACTATGGCTACACCTTC. The chain carries TRBV6-4 and TRBJ1-2, with D possibly being TRBD1 (5 bases). This CDR3 has 15 amino acids. Germline V lookup: CDR1 MRHNA, CDR2 SNTAGT. Trimming left V 3 bases short and J 3 bases short, with 14 bases between.

The rearrangement uses TRBV4-1 and TRBJ1-4; TRBD1 matches at 9 bases. The CDR3 has 15 amino acids. CDR1 is MGHRA and CDR2 is YSYEKL in the germline V gene. The ends lost 5 bases at V and 8 bases at J; junction bases unmatched: 9. As DNA, the CDR3 is TGCGCCAGCAGCAATCTGGACAGGGGTGGGGAAAAACTGTTTTTT. Protein product: CASSNLDRGGEKLFF.